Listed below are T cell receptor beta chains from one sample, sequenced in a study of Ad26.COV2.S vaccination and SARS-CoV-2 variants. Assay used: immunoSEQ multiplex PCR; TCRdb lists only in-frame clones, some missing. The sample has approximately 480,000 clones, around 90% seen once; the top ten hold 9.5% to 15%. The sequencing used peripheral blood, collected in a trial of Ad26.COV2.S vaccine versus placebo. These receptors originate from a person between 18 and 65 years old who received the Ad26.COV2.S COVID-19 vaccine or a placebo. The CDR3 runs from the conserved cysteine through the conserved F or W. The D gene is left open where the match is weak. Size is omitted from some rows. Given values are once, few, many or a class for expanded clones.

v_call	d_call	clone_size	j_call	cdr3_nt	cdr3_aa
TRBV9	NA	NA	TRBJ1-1	TGTGCCAGCAGCGTCCCCGCAGAGGGCACTGAAGCTTTCTTT	CASSVPAEGTEAFF
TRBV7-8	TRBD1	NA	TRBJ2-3	TGTGCCAGCAGCCTACAGGGGAATACGCAGTATTTT	CASSLQGNTQYF
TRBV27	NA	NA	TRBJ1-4	TGTGCCAGCAGTTTAACGACAGATGAAAAACTGTTTTTT	CASSLTTDEKLFF
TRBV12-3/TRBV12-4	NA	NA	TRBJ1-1	TGTGCCAGCAGTTTTGAGGTTTTGGCTGAAGCTTTCTTT	CASSFEVLAEAFF
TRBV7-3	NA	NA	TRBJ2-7	TGTGCCAGCAGCTTAGGTACCAGCTCCTACGAGCAGTACTTC	CASSLGTSSYEQYF
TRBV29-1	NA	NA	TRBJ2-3	TGCAGCGTTGGGATCGCTAAGGGGACGCAGTATTTT	CSVGIAKGTQYF
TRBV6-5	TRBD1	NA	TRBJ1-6	TGTGCCAGCAGTTACTGGACAGGGCGGGATTCACCCCTCCACTTT	CASSYWTGRDSPLHF
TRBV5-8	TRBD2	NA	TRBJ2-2	TGTGCCAGCAGCACTAGCGGGAGTGGTACCGGGGAGCTGTTTTTT	CASSTSGSGTGELFF
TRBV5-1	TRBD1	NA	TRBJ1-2	TGCGCCAGCAGCTCCACGGACAGGGGGTCAGAAGACTATGGCTACACCTTC	CASSSTDRGSEDYGYTF
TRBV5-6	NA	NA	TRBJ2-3	TGTGCCAGCACCTGGGTAGGTTCGGTGGATACGCAGTATTTT	CASTWVGSVDTQYF
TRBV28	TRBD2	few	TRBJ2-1	TGTGCCAGCAGACAAACTAGCGGCGAGCAGTTCTTC	CASRQTSGEQFF
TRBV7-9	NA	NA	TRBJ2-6	TGTGCCAGCAGCCCGTTTTCTCTCCCTGGGGCCAACGTCCTGACTTTC	CASSPFSLPGANVLTF
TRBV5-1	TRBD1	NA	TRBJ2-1	TGCGCCAGCAGCTCGACCACAGGGGGCAGAGAGCAGTTCTTC	CASSSTTGGREQFF
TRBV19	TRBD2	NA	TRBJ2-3	TGTGCCAGTAGTCCCCCGGGACTAGCCCCCTCAGATACGCAGTATTTT	CASSPPGLAPSDTQYF
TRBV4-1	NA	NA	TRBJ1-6	TGCGCCAGCAGCCAAGCCCCCCTAGGGAATAATTCACCCCTCCACTTT	CASSQAPLGNNSPLHF
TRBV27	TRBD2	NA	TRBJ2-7	TGTGCCAGCAGTTTAGAGGGACTAGCGGCCACCTACGAGCAGTACTTC	CASSLEGLAATYEQYF
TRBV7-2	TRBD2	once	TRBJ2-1	TGTGCCAGCAGGTTAGCGGGAACCTACAATGAGCAGTTCTTC	CASRLAGTYNEQFF
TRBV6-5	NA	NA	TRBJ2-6	TGTGCCAGCAGCTCGGGCCCTGCCAACGTCCTGACTTTC	CASSSGPANVLTF
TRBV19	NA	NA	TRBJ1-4	TGTGCCAGTAGTATTGGACGGCTAAATGAAAAACTGTTTTTT	CASSIGRLNEKLFF
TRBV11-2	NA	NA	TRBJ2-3	TGTGCCAGCAGCTTCGCTGCCCCTAGCACAGATACGCAGTATTTT	CASSFAAPSTDTQYF
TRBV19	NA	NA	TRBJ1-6	TGTGCCAGTAGTCGCCCCGGGACTTCGCTCCTCCACTTT	CASSRPGTSLLHF
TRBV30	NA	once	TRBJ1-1	TGTGCCTGGATCCCACCAGGGAAAGCTTTCTTT	CAWIPPGKAFF
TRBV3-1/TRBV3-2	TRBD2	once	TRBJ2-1	TGTGCCAGCAGCGGACTAGCGGGAATGAAAAACAATGAGCAGTTCTTC	CASSGLAGMKNNEQFF
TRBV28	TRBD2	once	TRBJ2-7	TGTGCCAGCAGTTTAAAGGCGGGAGAGGCACACCACGCCCTCGGAAAACGTTACGAGCAGTACTTC	CASSLKAGEAHHALGKRYEQYF
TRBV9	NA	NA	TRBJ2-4	TGTGCCAGCAGCGTAGACCCGGCGGGAGCCAAAAACATTCAGTACTTC	CASSVDPAGAKNIQYF
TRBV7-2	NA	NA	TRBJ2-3	TGTGCCAGCAGCTCCCCGCGGACCCAAGGGACAGATACGCAGTATTTT	CASSSPRTQGTDTQYF
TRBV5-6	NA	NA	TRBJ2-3	TGTGCCAGCAGCTTTAAGGGCGTCGACCCAGATACGCAGTATTTT	CASSFKGVDPDTQYF
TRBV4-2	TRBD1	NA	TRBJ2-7	TGTGCCAGCAGCCAAGAGGTCCAGGGGGCCCCCTACGAGCAGTACTTC	CASSQEVQGAPYEQYF
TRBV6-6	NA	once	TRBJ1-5	TGTGCCAGCAGCCTCGGGGGGGCAGAACAGCCCCAGCATTTT	CASSLGGAEQPQHF
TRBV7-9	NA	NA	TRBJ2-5	TGTGCCAGCAGCCCGCCGGGGTTGCGAACGACCCAGTACTTC	CASSPPGLRTTQYF
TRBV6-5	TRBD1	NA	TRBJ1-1	TGTGCCAGTTGGATAAGGGACAGGGGAACTGAAGCTTTCTTT	CASWIRDRGTEAFF
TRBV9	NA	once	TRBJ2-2	TGTGCCAGCAGCGTAGAATTCAGGGGGGAAAAAACCGGGGAGCTGTTTTTT	CASSVEFRGEKTGELFF
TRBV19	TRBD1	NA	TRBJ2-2	TGTGCCAGTAGTATAGTGTCATTCGGGACAGCCGGGGAGCTGTTTTTT	CASSIVSFGTAGELFF
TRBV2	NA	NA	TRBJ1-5	TGTGCCAGCAGTAGCGGGGACACCGGGCCCAATCAGCCCCAGCATTTT	CASSSGDTGPNQPQHF
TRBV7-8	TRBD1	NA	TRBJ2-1	TGTGCCAGCAGCCAGAAGGGACAGGGGGTGAATGAGCAGTTCTTC	CASSQKGQGVNEQFF
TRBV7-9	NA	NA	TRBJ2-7	TGTGCCAGCAGCTTAGCGAACGGGGGCTACGAGCAGTACTTC	CASSLANGGYEQYF
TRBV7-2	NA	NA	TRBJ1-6	TGTGCCAGCAGCTTATGGGGAACCAAGAGCTCCTATAATTCACCCCTCCACTTT	CASSLWGTKSSYNSPLHF
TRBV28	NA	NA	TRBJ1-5	TGTGCCAGCAGCCCCACCGGGAAACCTGGCCATCAGCCCCAGCATTTT	CASSPTGKPGHQPQHF
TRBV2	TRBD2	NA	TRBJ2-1	TGTGCCAGCCGAAGACTAGCGGGCAGCTCCTACAATGAGCAGTTCTTC	CASRRLAGSSYNEQFF
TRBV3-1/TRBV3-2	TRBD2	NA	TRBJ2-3	TGTGCCAGCAGCCAAGTAGCGGGAGGCACAGATACGCAGTATTTT	CASSQVAGGTDTQYF
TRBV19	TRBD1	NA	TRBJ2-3	TGTGCCAGTAGTACCGGACAGGGAGCCACAGATACGCAGTATTTT	CASSTGQGATDTQYF
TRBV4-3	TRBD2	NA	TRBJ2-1	TGCGCCAGCAGCCAAAGAGGGGCCGCCTTAGCGGGAGGGGGTTACAATGAGCAGTTCTTC	CASSQRGAALAGGGYNEQFF
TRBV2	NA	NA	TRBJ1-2	TGTGCCAGCACCGAACCTTCAGCTAACTATGGCTACACCTTC	CASTEPSANYGYTF
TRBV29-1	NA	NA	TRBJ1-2	TGCAGCGTTGGGTTGTGGGGAGAAGCTAACTATGGCTACACCTTC	CSVGLWGEANYGYTF
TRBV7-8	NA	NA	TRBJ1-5	TGTGCCAGCAGCTCATCGACCGATCAGCCCCAGCATTTT	CASSSSTDQPQHF
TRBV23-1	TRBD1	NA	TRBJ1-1	TGCGCCAGGGGGACAGCTACCGGGGACACTGAAGCTTTCTTT	CARGTATGDTEAFF
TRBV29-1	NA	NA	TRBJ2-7	TGCAGCGTTGTTCTCGGGCAACCCTACGAGCAGTACTTC	CSVVLGQPYEQYF
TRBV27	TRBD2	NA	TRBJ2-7	TGTGCCAGCAGTTTATCTCTAGCGGGAACTTACGAGCAGTACTTC	CASSLSLAGTYEQYF
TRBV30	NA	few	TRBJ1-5	TGTGCCTGGAGTCGGGGGGGGACACCGAACAATCAGCCCCAGCATTTT	CAWSRGGTPNNQPQHF
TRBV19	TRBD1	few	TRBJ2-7	TGTGCCAGTAGTGAATTTGGGACAGGGGGATCCGAGCAGTACTTC	CASSEFGTGGSEQYF
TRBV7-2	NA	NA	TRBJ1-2	TGTGCCAGCAGCCTCCGGGGAGGATTCAACTATGGCTACACCTTC	CASSLRGGFNYGYTF
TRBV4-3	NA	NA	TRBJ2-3	TGCGCCAGCAGCCAAGAGGGCCGGAGCACAGATACGCAGTATTTT	CASSQEGRSTDTQYF
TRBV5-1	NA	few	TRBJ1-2	TGCGCCAGCAGCAGGACAGACAACTATGGCTACACCTTC	CASSRTDNYGYTF
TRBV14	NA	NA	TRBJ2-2	TGTGCCAGCAGCCAAGATGGGTCGACTACGGTCGGGGAGCTGTTTTTT	CASSQDGSTTVGELFF
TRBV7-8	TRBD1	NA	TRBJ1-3	TGTGCCAGCAGCCCGGGGACAGCAGGGAGCACCATATATTTT	CASSPGTAGSTIYF
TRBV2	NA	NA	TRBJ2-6	TGTGCCTCGGGGGCCTTTGGGGCCAACGTCCTGACTTTC	CASGAFGANVLTF
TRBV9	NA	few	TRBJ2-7	TGTGCCAGCAGCGTGGGACGAACCGGCGAGCAGTACTTC	CASSVGRTGEQYF
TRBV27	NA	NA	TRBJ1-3	TGTGCCAGCAGTTTATCAGGGTCCCTCCTGGGAAACACCATATATTTT	CASSLSGSLLGNTIYF
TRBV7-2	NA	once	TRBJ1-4	TGTGCCAGCAGTCCAGGAGGGAGAAATGAAAAACTGTTTTTT	CASSPGGRNEKLFF